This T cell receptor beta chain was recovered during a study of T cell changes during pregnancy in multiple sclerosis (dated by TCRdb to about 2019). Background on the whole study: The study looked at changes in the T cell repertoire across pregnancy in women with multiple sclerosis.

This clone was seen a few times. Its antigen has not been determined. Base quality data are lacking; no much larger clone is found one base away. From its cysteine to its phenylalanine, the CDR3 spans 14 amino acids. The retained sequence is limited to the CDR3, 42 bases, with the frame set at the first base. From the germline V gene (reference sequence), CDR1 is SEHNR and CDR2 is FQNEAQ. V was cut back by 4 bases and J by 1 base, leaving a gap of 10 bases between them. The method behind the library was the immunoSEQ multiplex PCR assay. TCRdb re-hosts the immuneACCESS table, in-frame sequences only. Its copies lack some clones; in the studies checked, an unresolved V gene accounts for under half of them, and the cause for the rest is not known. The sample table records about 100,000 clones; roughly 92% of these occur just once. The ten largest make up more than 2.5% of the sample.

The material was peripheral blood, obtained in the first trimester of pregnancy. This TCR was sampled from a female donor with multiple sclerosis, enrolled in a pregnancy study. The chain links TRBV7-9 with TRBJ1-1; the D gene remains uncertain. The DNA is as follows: TGTGCCAGCAGCTCGGGGATCGGGAACACTGAAGCTTTCTTT. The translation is CASSSGIGNTEAFF.